One and the same sample provided the 21 T cell receptor beta chains below, sequenced in a study of blood T cell repertoires in COVID-19. TCRdb's copy holds only in-frame clones and misses some; the assay was immunoSEQ multiplex PCR. The data contain about 520,000 clones, approximately 85% of them singletons. Sequencing was carried out using peripheral blood. Receptors originate from a human donor in a cohort sampled during active COVID-19.

Comments on this clone: In the same sample, other DNA sequences code for this CDR3. This CDR3 is CASSLGLAGYNEQFF. CDR3 bases: TGTGCCAGCAGCTTAGGACTAGCGGGTTACAATGAGCAGTTCTTC. The chain carries TRBV7-6 and TRBJ2-1; TRBD2 matches 10 bases. J lost 4 bases, V lost 1 base, and 1 base had no gene match. Germline V lookup: CDR1 SGHVS, CDR2 FNYEAQ. CDR3 length equals 15 residues.

The J gene is TRBJ1-1, the V gene TRBV6-2 or TRBV6-3; D possibly corresponds to TRBD1 (6 bases). V was clipped by 2 bases and J by 3 bases, with 19 bases between them. Germline CDR1 and CDR2: MNHEY and SVGEGT. This CDR3 is built from 17 residues. The CDR3 nucleotides are TGTGCCAGCAGTTACCGTCGTAGTGCCAGGGGCGACACTGAAGCTTTCTTT. This codes for CASSYRRSARGDTEAFF.

V usage is TRBV4-1 and J usage is TRBJ2-1; D is undetermined. Germline CDR1 MGHRA, CDR2 YSYEKL. Trimming took 0 bases from V and 15 from J, leaving 12 bases between them. The CDR3 sequence is 12 residues long. The CDR3 DNA reads as TGCGCCAGCAGCCAAGATGGCGGCTTGACGTTCTTC. This gives the protein CASSQDGGLTFF.

The gene calls are TRBV3-1 (or the pseudogene TRBV3-2) and TRBJ2-5; D possibly corresponds to TRBD2 (6 bases). Germline loops: CDR1 LGHDT, CDR2 YNNKEL (reference sequence). The CDR3 covers 15 residues. V lost 7 bases and J lost 0, with 15 bases in between. CDR3 sequence: CASTGRRGNQETQYF. CDR3 bases: TGTGCCAGCACCGGCAGACGGGGGAACCAAGAGACCCAGTACTTC.

V and J are TRBV28 and TRBJ2-6; D possibly corresponds to TRBD1 (5 bases). The CDR3 sequence is 16 residues long. The germline V and J ends were trimmed by 2 bases and 4 bases, with 12 bases remaining between them. Germline V CDR1 and CDR2: MDHEN, SYDVKM. The CDR3 reads CASSLLTEDGANVLTF. The CDR3 DNA is TGTGCCAGCAGTTTACTGACAGAGGACGGGGCCAACGTCCTGACTTTC.

The chain links TRBV30 to TRBJ1-2; D remains ambiguous. Trimming stripped 0 bases from V and 4 bases from J, with 12 bases between. The germline gives CDR1 GTSNPN, CDR2 SVGIG (reference sequence). This CDR3 contains 14 residues. The CDR3 region is CAWSVQPSAYGYTF. DNA for the CDR3: TGTGCCTGGAGTGTACAGCCTTCTGCCTATGGCTACACCTTC.

V usage is TRBV6-5 and J usage is TRBJ2-7, with 13 bases that match TRBD2. The V gene end was trimmed by 5 bases and the J gene end by 7 bases; junction bases not matched to a gene: 8. This CDR3 comprises 15 residues. Germline assignment: CDR1 MNHEY and CDR2 SVGAGI. CDR3 sequence reads: CASSTTSGRAREQYF. DNA for the CDR3: TGTGCCAGCAGTACAACTAGCGGGAGGGCGCGGGAGCAGTACTTC.

The DNA for the CDR3 is TGTGCCTGGAGTGTTGCACAGGGGGCCTCTGAAGCTTTCTTT. Amino acid sequence: CAWSVAQGASEAFF. This chain connects TRBV30 to TRBJ1-1; 9 nucleotides line up with TRBD1. V was pared by 0 bases and J by 6 bases, with 5 bases of the junction left unmatched. The CDR3 sequence is 14 residues long. From germline, CDR1 is GTSNPN and CDR2 SVGIG (reference sequence).

This rearrangement joins TRBV19 to TRBJ2-1; D is possibly TRBD2 (5 bases). This CDR3 spans 16 amino acids. V was pared by 3 bases and J by 5 bases, with 17 bases between. CDR1 LNHDA and CDR2 SQIVND come from the germline V gene (reference sequence). The DNA for the CDR3 is TGTGCCAGTAGTATCCCTGGACTTACGCCCGACAATGAGCAGTTCTTC. Its translation is CASSIPGLTPDNEQFF.

This chain joins TRBV27 and TRBJ1-2; maybe TRBD1 (5 bases). Germline V lookup: CDR1 MNHEY, CDR2 SMNVEV (reference sequence). V was shortened by 5 bases and J by 8 bases, with 21 bases between the two germline ends. CDR3 size: 15 residues. The CDR3 loop reads CASSSLGGFDGGYTF. The CDR3, as DNA: TGTGCCAGCAGTAGTTTGGGGGGGTTTGACGGAGGCTACACCTTC.

The chain employs TRBV6-6 and TRBJ2-1; TRBD1 aligns across 7 bases. The CDR3 has 14 amino acids. V was clipped by 2 bases and J by 8 bases; unmatched bases: 6. Looked up from germline, CDR1 is MNHNY and CDR2 is SVGAGI (reference sequence). The CDR3 protein is CASSYQTGRDEQFF. The CDR3 bases are TGTGCCAGCAGTTACCAGACAGGGCGGGATGAGCAGTTCTTC.

V and J are TRBV19 and TRBJ1-4, with D maybe TRBD1 (6 bases). The CDR3 is 16 amino acids. The V end was cut by 6 bases, the J end by 0 bases, with 14 bases between. The germline CDR1 and CDR2 sequences are LNHDA and SQIVND (reference sequence). CDR3 nucleotides: TGTGCCAGTAGGGGGGCCTTTGCCGCAACTAATGAAAAACTGTTTTTT. This encodes CASRGAFAATNEKLFF.

The chain uses TRBV7-8 and TRBJ2-3; 8 positions agree with TRBD2. CDR1 and CDR2 from the germline V gene are SGHVS and FQNEAQ. This CDR3 comprises 15 residues. The V gene end was trimmed by 5 bases and the J gene end by 3 bases; junction bases not matched to a gene: 7. In DNA form, the CDR3 reads TGTGCCAGCAGCCCCTCTAGCGGGCGTACAGATACGCAGTATTTT. Amino acids: CASSPSSGRTDTQYF.

This chain joins TRBV4-3 and TRBJ2-2; D is ambiguous. CDR1 and CDR2 from the germline V gene are LGHNA and YSLEER. CDR3 size: 15 residues. The germline V and J ends were trimmed by 4 bases and 5 bases, with 14 bases remaining between them. CDR3 nucleotide sequence: TGCGCCAGCAGCCCTCGGCCTCTAGATACCGGGGAGCTGTTTTTT. Translated, it gives CASSPRPLDTGELFF.

The V gene is TRBV7-2, the J gene TRBJ1-1, with D possibly matching TRBD1 (6 bases). The germline gives CDR1 SGHTA, CDR2 FQGNSA. The V gene lost 5 bases and the J gene lost 6 bases, with 16 bases spanning the gap. The CDR3 sequence is 14 residues long. The CDR3 DNA follows: TGTGCCAGCAGCCCCCACAGGGATCAGGCTGAAGCTTTCTTT. This encodes CASSPHRDQAEAFF.

CDR3 residues: CATAVDRNSYEQYF. The CDR3 DNA sequence: TGTGCCACGGCTGTGGACAGGAACTCCTACGAGCAGTACTTC. This sequence joins TRBV15 and TRBJ2-7; 7 bases are a match to TRBD1. The CDR3 runs to 14 residues. After removal of 9 bases from V and 0 bases from J, the junction contained 8 bases not matched to a gene. From germline, CDR1 is LNHNV and CDR2 YYDKDF (reference sequence).

J is TRBJ1-2 and V is TRBV30; no clear D gene. Germline CDR1 and CDR2: GTSNPN and SVGIG (reference sequence). This CDR3 contains 15 residues. Trimming cost V 2 bases and J 0 bases, with 13 bases left between them. CDR3 DNA sequence: TGTGCCTGGAGTTCCTCTTATAGAGCTAACTATGGCTACACCTTC. Its protein is CAWSSSYRANYGYTF.

CDR3 DNA sequence: TGTGCCAGCAGGGGACAGGGGGATGGCTACACCTTC. Encoded protein: CASRGQGDGYTF. This chain links TRBV2 with TRBJ1-2; 11 bases fit TRBD1. This CDR3 region has 12 residues. V lost 6 bases and J lost 6; bases outside the gene matches: 0. From germline, CDR1 is SNHLY and CDR2 FYNNEI.

The chain uses TRBV18 and TRBJ2-3; 8 bases align to TRBD2. From germline, CDR1 is KGHSH and CDR2 LQKENI. This CDR3 region has 14 residues. V shed 4 bases, J shed 5 bases, and the junction held 5 bases outside the gene matches. This CDR3 is CASSLAGTGDTQYF. The CDR3 bases are TGTGCCAGCTCACTAGCGGGAACGGGAGATACGCAGTATTTT.

The chain employs TRBV7-9 and TRBJ2-5, with 9 bases aligning to TRBD1. Trimming at V came to 3 bases and at J to 4 bases, leaving 6 bases not matched to a gene. This CDR3 comprises 15 residues. Looked up from germline, CDR1 is SEHNR and CDR2 is FQNEAQ (reference sequence). CDR3 amino acids: CASSFGQGPGETQYF. As DNA, the CDR3 is TGTGCCAGCAGCTTCGGACAGGGGCCCGGAGAGACCCAGTACTTC.

This clone was counted only a few times. The rearrangement uses TRBV2 and TRBJ2-7; 7 bases agree with TRBD2. V gave up 3 bases and J gave up 3 bases; unmatched junction bases: 8. This CDR3 is 15 amino acids long. Germline CDR1 and CDR2: SNHLY and FYNNEI. As DNA, the CDR3 is TGTGCCAGCAGTGAGATGAGGGAGGGCCTCTACGAGCAGTACTTC. It yields the protein CASSEMREGLYEQYF.